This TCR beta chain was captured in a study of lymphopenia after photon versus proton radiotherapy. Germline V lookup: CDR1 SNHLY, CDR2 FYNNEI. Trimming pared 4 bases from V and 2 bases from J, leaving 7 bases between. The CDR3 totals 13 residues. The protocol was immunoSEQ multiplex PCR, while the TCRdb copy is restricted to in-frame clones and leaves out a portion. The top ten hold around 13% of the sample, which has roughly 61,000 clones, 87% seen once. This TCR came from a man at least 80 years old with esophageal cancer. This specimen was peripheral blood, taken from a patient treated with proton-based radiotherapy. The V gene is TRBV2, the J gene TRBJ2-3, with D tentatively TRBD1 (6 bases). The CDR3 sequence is CASSGDTTDTQYF. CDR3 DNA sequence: TGTGCCAGCAGTGGGGACACCACAGATACGCAGTATTTT.